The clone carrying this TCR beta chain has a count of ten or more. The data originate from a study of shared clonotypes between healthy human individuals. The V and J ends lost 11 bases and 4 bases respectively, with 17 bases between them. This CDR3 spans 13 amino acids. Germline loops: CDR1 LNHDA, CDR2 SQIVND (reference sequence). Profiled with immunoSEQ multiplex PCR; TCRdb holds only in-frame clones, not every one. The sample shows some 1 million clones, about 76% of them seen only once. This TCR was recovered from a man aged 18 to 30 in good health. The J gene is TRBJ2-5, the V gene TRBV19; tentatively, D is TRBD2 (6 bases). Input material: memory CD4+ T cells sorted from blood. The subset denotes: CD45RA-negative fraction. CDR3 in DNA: TGTGCCGCCGGGGGTACCTTGGGAGAGACCCAGTACTTC. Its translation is CAAGGTLGETQYF.